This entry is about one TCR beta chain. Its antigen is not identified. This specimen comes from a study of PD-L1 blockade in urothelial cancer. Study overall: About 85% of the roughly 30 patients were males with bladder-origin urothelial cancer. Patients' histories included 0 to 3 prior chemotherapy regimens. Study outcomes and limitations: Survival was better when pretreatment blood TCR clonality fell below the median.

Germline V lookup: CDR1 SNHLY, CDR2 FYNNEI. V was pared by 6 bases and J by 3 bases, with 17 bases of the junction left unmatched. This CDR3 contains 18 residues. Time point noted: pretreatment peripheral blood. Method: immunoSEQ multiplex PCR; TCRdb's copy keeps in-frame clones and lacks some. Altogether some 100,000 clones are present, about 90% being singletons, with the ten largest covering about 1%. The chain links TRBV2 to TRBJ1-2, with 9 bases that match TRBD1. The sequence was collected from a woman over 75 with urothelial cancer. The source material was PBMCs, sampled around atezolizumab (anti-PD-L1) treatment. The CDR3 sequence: CASSPSGTGRGRDYGYTF. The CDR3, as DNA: TGTGCCAGCAGCCCCTCCGGGACAGGGAGAGGTCGGGACTATGGCTACACCTTC.